This T cell receptor (beta chain) came from a study of a mutant IDH1 vaccine in newly diagnosed glioma. Assay: immunoSEQ multiplex PCR; the TCRdb copy retains only in-frame clones and omits some. The repertoire holds approximately 88,000 clones, roughly 78% seen once, with over 6.5% in the top ten. Time point described: baseline, week 1 (first vaccination visit). Treatment here: pre-vaccination baseline after standard-of-care therapy. This specimen consisted of PBMCs, obtained from a glioma patient treated with radiotherapy, temozolomide or both. This TCR was recovered from a man in his forties or fifties with glioma.

CDR3 region: CAWSGGRTDTQYF. CDR3 DNA sequence: TGTGCCTGGAGTGGGGGCAGGACAGATACGCAGTATTTT. The J gene is TRBJ2-3, the V gene TRBV30; perhaps TRBD1 as D (5 bases). This CDR3 contains 13 residues. Per germline, CDR1 GTSNPN and CDR2 SVGIG (reference sequence). V was shortened by 1 base and J by 3 bases, with 8 bases between the two germline ends. The full variable domain, completed using reference TRBV30 and TRBJ2-3, is SQTIHQWPATLVQPVGSPLSLECTVEGTSNPNLYWYRQAAGRGLQLLFYSVGIGQISSEVPQNLSASRPQDRQFILSSKKLLLSDSGFYLCAWSGGRTDTQYFGPGTRLTVL.